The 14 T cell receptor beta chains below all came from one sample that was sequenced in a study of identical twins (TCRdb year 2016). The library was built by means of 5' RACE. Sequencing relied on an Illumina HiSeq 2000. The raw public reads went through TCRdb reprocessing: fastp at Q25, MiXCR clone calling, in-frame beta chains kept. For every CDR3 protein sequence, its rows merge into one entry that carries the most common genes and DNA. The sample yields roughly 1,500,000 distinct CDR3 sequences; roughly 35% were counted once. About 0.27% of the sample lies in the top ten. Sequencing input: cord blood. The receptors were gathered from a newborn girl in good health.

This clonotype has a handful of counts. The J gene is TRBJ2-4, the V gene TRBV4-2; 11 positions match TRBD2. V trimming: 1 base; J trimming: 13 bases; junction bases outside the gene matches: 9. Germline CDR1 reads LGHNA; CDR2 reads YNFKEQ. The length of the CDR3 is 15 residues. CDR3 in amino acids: CASSQVKTSGEEQYF. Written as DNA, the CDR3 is TGTGCCAGCAGCCAAGTGAAGACTAGCGGGGAGGAGCAGTACTTC.

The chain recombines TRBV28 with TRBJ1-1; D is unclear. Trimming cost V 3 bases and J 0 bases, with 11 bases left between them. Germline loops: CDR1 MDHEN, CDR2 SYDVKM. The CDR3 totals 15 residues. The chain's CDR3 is CASSFWEAMNTEAFF. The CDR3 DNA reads TGTGCCAGCAGTTTTTGGGAGGCCATGAACACTGAAGCTTTCTTT.

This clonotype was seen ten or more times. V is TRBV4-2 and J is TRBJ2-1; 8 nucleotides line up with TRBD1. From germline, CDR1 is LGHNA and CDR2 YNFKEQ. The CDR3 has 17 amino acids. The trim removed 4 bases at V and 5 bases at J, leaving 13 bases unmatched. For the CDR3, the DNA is TGTGCCAGCAGCCCCTTGGGACAGGCCTTAGGTAACAATGAGCAGTTCTTC. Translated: CASSPLGQALGNNEQFF.

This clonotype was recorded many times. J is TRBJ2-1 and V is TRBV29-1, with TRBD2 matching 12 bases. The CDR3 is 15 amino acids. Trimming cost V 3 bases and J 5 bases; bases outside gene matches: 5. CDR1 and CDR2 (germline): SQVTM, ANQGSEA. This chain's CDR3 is CSVDHLAGGDNEQFF. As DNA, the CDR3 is TGCAGCGTTGATCATCTAGCGGGAGGGGACAATGAGCAGTTCTTC.

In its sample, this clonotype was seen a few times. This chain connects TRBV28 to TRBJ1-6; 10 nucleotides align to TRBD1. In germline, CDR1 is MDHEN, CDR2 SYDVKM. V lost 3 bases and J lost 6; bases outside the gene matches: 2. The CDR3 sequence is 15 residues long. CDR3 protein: CASSFRDRGNSPLHF. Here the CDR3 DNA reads TGTGCCAGCAGTTTTAGGGACAGGGGTAATTCACCCCTCCACTTT.

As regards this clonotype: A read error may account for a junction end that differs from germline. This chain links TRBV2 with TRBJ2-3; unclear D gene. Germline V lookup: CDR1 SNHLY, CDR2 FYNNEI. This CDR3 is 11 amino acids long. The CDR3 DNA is TGTTCCAGCAGTGTGACAGATACGCAGTATTTT. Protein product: CSSSVTDTQYF.

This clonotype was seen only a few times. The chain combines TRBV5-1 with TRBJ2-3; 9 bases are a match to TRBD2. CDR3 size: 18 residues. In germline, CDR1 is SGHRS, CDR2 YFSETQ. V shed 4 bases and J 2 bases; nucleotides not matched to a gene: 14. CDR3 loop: CASSPRDFLAGNTDTQYF. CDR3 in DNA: TGCGCCAGCAGCCCTCGTGACTTCCTAGCGGGAAACACAGATACGCAGTATTTT.

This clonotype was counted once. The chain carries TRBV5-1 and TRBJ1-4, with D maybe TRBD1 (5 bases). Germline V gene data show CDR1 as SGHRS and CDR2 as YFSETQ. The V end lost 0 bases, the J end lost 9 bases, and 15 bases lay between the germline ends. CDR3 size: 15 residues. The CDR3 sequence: CASSLAGIAGKKLFF. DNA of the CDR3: TGCGCCAGCAGCTTGGCAGGGATAGCAGGGAAAAAACTGTTTTTT.

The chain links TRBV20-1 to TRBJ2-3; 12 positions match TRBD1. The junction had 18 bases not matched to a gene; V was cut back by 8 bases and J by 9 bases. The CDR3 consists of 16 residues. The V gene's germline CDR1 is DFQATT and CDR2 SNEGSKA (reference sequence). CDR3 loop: CSSSPGTGGSGETQYF. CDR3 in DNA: TGCAGTTCATCTCCCGGGACAGGGGGCTCGGGCGAGACGCAGTATTTT.

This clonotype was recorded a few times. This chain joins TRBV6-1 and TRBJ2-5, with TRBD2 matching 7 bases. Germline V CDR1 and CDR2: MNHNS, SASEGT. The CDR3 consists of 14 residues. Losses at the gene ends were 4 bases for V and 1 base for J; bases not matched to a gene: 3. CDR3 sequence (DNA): TGTGCCAGCAGTGTACTAGCGACCCAAGAGACCCAGTACTTC. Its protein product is CASSVLATQETQYF.

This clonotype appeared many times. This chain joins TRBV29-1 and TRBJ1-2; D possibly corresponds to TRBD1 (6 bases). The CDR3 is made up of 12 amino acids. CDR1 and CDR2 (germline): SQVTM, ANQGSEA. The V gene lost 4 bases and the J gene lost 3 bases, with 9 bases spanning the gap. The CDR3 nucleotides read TGCAGCGTTGGGGAGGGGGACTATGGCTACACCTTC. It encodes CSVGEGDYGYTF.

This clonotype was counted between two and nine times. CDR3 residues: CASSLYLQGNYGYTF. The CDR3 DNA reads as TGTGCCAGCAGTTTGTACTTACAGGGTAACTATGGCTACACCTTC. The V and J genes are TRBV7-2 and TRBJ1-2; possible D gene TRBD1, 6 bases. The CDR3 has 15 residues. V was cut by 6 bases and J by 1 base, with 15 bases left in between. CDR1 and CDR2 from the germline V gene are SGHTA and FQGNSA.

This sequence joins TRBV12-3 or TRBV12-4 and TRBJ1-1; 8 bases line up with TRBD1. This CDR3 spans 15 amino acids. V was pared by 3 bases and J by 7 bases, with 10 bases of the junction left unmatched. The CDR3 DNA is TGTGCCAGCAGTTTCCCCCAGGGGGCGACGGGTGAAGCTTTCTTT. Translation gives CASSFPQGATGEAFF.

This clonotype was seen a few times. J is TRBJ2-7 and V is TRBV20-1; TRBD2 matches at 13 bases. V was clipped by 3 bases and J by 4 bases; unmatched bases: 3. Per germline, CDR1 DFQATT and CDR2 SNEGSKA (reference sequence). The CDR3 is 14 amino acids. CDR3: CSARTSGRQYEQYF. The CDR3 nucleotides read TGCAGTGCTAGGACTAGCGGGAGGCAGTACGAGCAGTACTTC.